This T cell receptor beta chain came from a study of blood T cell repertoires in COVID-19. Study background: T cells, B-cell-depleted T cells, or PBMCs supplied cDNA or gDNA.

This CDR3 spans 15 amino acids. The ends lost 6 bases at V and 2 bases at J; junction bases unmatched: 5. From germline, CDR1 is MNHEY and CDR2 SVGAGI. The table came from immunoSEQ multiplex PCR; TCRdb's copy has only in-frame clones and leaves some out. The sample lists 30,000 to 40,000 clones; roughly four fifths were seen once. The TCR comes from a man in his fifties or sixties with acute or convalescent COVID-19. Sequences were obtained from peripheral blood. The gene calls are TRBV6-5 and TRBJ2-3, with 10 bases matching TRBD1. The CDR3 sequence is CASRGQGIFTDTQYF. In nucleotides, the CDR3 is TGTGCCAGCAGGGGACAGGGGATTTTCACAGATACGCAGTATTTT.